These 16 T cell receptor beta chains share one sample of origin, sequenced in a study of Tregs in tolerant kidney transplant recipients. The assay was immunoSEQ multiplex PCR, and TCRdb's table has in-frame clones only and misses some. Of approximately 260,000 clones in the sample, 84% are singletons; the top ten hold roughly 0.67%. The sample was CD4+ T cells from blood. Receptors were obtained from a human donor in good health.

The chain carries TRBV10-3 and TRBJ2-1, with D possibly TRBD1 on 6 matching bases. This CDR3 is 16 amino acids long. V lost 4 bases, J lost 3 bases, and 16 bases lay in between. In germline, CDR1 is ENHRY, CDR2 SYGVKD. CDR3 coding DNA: TGTGCCATCAGTGTAGGGCAGGGGACGAACTACAATGAGCAGTTCTTC. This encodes CAISVGQGTNYNEQFF.

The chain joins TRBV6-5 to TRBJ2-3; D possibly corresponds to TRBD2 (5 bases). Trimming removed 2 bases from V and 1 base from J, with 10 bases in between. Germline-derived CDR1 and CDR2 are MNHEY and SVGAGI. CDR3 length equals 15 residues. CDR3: CASSYEGRGTDTQYF. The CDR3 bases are TGTGCCAGCAGTTACGAGGGAAGGGGCACAGATACGCAGTATTTT.

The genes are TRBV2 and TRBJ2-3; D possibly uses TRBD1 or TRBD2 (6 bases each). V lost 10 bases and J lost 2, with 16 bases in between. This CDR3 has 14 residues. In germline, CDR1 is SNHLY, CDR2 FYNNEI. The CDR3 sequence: CATGRGATTDTQYF. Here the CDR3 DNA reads TGTGCCACCGGAAGGGGGGCCACCACAGATACGCAGTATTTT.

For the CDR3, the DNA is TGTGCCAGCAGCTTGTTGGGACTAGGAGAGACCCAGTACTTC. It is translated as CASSLLGLGETQYF. V and J are TRBV5-4 and TRBJ2-5; 8 bases line up with TRBD2. This CDR3 comprises 14 residues. J gave up 4 bases and V 1 base, and 3 bases lay outside the gene matches. Germline CDR1 and CDR2: SGHNT and YYREEE (reference sequence).

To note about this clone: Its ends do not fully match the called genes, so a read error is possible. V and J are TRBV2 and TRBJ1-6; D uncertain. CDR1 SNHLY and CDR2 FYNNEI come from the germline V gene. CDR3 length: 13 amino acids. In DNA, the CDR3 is TGTGCCAGCTTGGAAGACTATAACTCACCCCTCCACTTT. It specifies CASLEDYNSPLHF.

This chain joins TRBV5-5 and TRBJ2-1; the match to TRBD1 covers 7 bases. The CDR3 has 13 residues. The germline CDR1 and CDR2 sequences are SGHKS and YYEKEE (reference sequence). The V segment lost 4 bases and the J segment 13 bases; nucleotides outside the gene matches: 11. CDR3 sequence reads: CASSLDRDWDQFF. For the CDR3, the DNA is TGTGCCAGCAGCCTTGACAGGGATTGGGATCAGTTCTTC.

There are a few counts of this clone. The CDR3 loop is CASSLDRDRVQFRETQYF. The CDR3 DNA follows: TGTGCCAGCTCACTCGACCGGGACAGGGTTCAGTTCCGAGAGACCCAGTACTTC. The chain is built from TRBV18 and TRBJ2-5; 9 nucleotides align to TRBD1. The V and J ends lost 4 bases and 4 bases, in that order; junction bases with no gene match: 16. Per germline, CDR1 KGHSH and CDR2 LQKENI. The CDR3 is 18 residues long.

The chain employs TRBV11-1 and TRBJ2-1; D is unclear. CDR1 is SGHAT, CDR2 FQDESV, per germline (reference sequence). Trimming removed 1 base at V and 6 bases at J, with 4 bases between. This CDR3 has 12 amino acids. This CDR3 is CASSLGSNEQFF. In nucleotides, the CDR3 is TGTGCCAGCAGCTTAGGAAGCAATGAGCAGTTCTTC.

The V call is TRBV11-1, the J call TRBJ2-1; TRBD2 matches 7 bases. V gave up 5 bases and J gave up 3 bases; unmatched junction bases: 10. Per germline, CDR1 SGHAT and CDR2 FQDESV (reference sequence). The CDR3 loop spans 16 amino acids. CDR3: CASSPSAGESYNEQFF. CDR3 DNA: TGTGCCAGCAGCCCCTCGGCGGGAGAGAGCTACAATGAGCAGTTCTTC.

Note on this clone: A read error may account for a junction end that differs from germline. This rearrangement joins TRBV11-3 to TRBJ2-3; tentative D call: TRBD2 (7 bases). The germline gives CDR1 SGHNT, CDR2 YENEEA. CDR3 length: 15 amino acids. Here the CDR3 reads CACSLGEGVTDTQYF. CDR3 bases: TGTGCCTGCAGCTTAGGGGAGGGGGTCACAGATACGCAGTATTTT.

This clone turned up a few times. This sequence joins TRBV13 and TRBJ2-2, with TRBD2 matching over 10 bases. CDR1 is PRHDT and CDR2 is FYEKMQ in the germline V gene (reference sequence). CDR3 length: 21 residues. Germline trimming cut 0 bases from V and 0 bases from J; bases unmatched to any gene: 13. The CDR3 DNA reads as TGTGCCAGCAGCTTAGGATTCGGACTAGCGGAGAACTCCGCGAACACCGGGGAGCTGTTTTTT. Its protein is CASSLGFGLAENSANTGELFF.

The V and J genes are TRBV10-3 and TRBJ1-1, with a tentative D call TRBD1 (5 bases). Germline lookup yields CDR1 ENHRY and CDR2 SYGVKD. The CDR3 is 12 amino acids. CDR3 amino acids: CATSGGGTEAFF. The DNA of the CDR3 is TGTGCGACCTCGGGGGGAGGCACTGAAGCTTTCTTT.

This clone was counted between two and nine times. The DNA for the CDR3 is TGTGCCAGCGGGCCGATAGCGGGGGGCTACGAGCAGTACTTC. It yields the protein CASGPIAGGYEQYF. The genes are TRBV2 and TRBJ2-7; 10 bases agree with TRBD2. The CDR3 runs to 14 residues. Germline V lookup: CDR1 SNHLY, CDR2 FYNNEI. The ends lost 8 bases at V and 3 bases at J; junction bases unmatched: 7.

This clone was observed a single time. CDR3 coding DNA: TGTGCCAGCAGTCCTCGGTACGGGACAGCGAACACCGGGGAGCTGTTTTTT. As protein: CASSPRYGTANTGELFF. The chain couples TRBV27 to TRBJ2-2; 7 bases are a match to TRBD1. The CDR3 runs 17 residues. Per germline, CDR1 MNHEY and CDR2 SMNVEV (reference sequence). V shed 5 bases and J 0 bases; nucleotides not matched to a gene: 9.

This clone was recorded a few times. CDR3 sequence reads: CAWRSRLAERGTQYF. CDR3 coding DNA: TGTGCCTGGAGGTCACGGCTAGCGGAGAGAGGGACCCAGTACTTC. The chain recombines TRBV30 with TRBJ2-5, with TRBD2 matching 7 bases. CDR1 and CDR2 from the germline V gene are GTSNPN and SVGIG (reference sequence). The CDR3 is 15 amino acids. Trimming took 3 bases from V and 7 from J; bases not matched to a gene: 14.

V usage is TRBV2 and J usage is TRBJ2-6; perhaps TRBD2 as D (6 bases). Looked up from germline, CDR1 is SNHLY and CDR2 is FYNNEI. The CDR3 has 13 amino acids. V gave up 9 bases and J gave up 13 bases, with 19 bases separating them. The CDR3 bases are TGTGCCAGGGGAGGAGGGGCACGCACGGTCCTGACTTTC. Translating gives CARGGGARTVLTF.